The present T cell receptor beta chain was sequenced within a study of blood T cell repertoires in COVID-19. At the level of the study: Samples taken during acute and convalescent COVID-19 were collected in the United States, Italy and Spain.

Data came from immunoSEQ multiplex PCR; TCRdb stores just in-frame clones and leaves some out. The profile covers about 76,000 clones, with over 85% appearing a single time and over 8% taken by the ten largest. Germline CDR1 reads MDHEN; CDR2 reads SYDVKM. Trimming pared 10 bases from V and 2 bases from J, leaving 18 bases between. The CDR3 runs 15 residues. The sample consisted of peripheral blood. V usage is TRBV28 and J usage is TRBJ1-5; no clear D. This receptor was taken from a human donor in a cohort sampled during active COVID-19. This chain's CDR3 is CATSRRGMGNQPQHF. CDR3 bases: TGTGCCACCTCCCGGAGAGGGATGGGCAATCAGCCCCAGCATTTT.